This T cell receptor beta chain was captured in a study of OX40 agonist ivuxolimab in advanced cancers. This CDR3 has 17 amino acids. Germline V gives CDR1 SGHRS, CDR2 YFSETQ. The V segment lost 0 bases and the J segment 1 base; nucleotides outside the gene matches: 3. Profiling relied on immunoSEQ multiplex PCR, and the TCRdb table lists in-frame clones only, not all of them. In the table there are fewer than 70,000 clones, roughly 85% of which are singletons. This rearrangement joins TRBV5-1 to TRBJ2-7, with 14 positions matching TRBD2. The sequence was obtained from an adult with an advanced solid tumor such as melanoma, head and neck, liver or kidney cancer. Sequencing used CD4+ or CD8+ T cells sorted from blood, obtained in a trial of the OX40 agonist ivuxolimab. The CDR3 DNA follows: TGCGCCAGCAGCTTGGAGGGACTAGCGGGAGCATCCTACGAGCAGTACTTC. This codes for CASSLEGLAGASYEQYF.